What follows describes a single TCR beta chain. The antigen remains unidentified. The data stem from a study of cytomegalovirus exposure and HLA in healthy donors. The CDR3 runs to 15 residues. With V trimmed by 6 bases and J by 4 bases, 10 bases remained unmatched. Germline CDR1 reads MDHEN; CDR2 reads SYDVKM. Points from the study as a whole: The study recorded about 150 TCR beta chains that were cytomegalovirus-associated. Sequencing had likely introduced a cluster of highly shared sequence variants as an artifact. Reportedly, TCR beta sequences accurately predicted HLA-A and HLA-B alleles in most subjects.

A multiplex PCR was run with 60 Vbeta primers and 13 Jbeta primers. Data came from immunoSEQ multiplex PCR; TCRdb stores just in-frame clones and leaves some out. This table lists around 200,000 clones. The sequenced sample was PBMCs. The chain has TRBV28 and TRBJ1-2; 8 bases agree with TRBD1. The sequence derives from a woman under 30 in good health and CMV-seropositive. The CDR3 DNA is TGTGCCAGCAGAGGAACAGGGGGAAGGTCCTATGGCTACACCTTC. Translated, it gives CASRGTGGRSYGYTF.